Sequencing of this TCR beta chain was carried out in a study of T cells in Graves' hyperthyroidism and ophthalmopathy. Study results and limitations: Researchers found most expanded thyroid clonotypes above 0.001 in blood as well. Progression to ophthalmopathy was predicted a median of approximately 6.4 months early.

Lactation, pregnancy, other autoimmune disease or uncontrolled infection excluded patients. The PBMCs studied were ones that came from approximately 9.9 ml fresh peripheral blood. In its sample, this clonotype was seen a few times. What it binds is unknown. Germline values: CDR1 MDHEN, CDR2 SYDVKM. The CDR3 has 15 residues. The V end was cut by 5 bases, the J end by 0 bases, with 11 bases between. TCR beta CDR3 regions were amplified from RNA transcripts. When the TCR CDR3 underwent first-round RT-PCR, the HTBI primer set was used. MiXCR, run by TCRdb on the multiplex PCR reads, gives a single entry per CDR3 protein. The data contain more than 500,000 distinct CDR3 sequences, about 16% of them singletons.

The sequencing input was blood. This rearrangement joins TRBV28 to TRBJ2-1; D uncertain. This clonotype originated in a woman aged 25 to 39 with Graves' ophthalmopathy. As DNA, the CDR3 is TGTGCCAGCAGTCCCCTCCAGAGCTCCTACAATGAGCAGTTCTTC. Translated, it gives CASSPLQSSYNEQFF. Variable domain in full (rest from reference TRBV28 and TRBJ2-1): DVKVTQSSRYLVKRTGEKVFLECVQDMDHENMFWYRQDPGLGLRLIYFSYDVKMKEKGDIPEGYSVSREKKERFSLILESASTNQTSMYLCASSPLQSSYNEQFFGPGTRLTVL.